This T cell receptor beta chain was captured in a study of blood T cell repertoires in COVID-19. Study as a whole: Samples representing acute and convalescent COVID-19 were sourced from the United States, Italy and Spain. Nucleic acid was either cDNA or gDNA, and it came from T cells, B-cell-depleted T cells, or PBMCs.

The V gene's germline CDR1 is SGDLS and CDR2 YYNGEE. This CDR3 has 18 amino acids. V was clipped by 6 bases and J by 5 bases; unmatched bases: 16. TCRdb keeps only in-frame clones here, not all; method: immunoSEQ multiplex PCR. The table lists around 250,000 clones, about 90% of them singletons. V usage is TRBV9 and J usage is TRBJ2-2; 10 bases match TRBD2. This clonotype was obtained from a man in his sixties with acute or convalescent COVID-19. Source material: peripheral blood. CDR3 sequence reads: CASTAGAGGPAGTGELFF. Here the CDR3 DNA reads TGTGCCAGCACCGCAGGAGCGGGAGGGCCGGCGGGTACCGGGGAGCTGTTTTTT.